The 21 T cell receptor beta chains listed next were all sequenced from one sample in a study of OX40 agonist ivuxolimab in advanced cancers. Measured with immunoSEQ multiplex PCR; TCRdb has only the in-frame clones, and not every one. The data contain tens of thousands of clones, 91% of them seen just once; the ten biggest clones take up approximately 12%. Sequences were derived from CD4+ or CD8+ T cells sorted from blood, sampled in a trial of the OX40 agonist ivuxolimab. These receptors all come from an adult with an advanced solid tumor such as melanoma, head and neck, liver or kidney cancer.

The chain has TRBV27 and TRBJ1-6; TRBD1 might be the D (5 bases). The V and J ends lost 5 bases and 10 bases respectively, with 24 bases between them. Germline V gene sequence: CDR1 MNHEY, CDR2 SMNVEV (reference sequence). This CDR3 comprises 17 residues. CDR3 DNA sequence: TGTGCCAGCAGTCCCTCGATCCTCCGGGACGGGTCGTCACCCCTCCACTTT. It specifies CASSPSILRDGSSPLHF.

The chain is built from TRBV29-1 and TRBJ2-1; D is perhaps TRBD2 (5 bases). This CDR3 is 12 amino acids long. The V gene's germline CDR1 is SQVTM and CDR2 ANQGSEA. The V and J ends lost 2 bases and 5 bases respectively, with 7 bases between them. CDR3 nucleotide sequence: TGCAGCGTTGAAAGCGGTCACAATGAGCAGTTCTTC. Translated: CSVESGHNEQFF.

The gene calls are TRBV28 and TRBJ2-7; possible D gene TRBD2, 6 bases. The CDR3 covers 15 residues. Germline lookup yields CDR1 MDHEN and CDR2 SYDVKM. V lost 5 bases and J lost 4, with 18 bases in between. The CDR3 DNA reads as TGTGCCAGCAGTGAAGTGGGGGGAATGGAGTACGAGCAGTACTTC. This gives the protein CASSEVGGMEYEQYF.

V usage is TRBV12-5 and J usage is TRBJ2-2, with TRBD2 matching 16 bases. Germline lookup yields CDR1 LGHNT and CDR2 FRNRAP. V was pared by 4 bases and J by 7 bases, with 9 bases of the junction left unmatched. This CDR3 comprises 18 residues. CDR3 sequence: CASGWGLAGGPGGGELFF. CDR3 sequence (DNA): TGTGCTAGTGGTTGGGGACTAGCGGGAGGGCCCGGAGGCGGGGAGCTGTTTTTT.

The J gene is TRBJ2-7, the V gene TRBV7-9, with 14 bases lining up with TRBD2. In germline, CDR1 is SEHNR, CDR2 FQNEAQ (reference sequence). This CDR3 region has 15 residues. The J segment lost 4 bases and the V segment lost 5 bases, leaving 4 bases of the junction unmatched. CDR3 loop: CASSPRTSGGYEQYF. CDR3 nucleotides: TGTGCCAGCAGCCCACGGACTAGCGGGGGGTACGAGCAGTACTTC.

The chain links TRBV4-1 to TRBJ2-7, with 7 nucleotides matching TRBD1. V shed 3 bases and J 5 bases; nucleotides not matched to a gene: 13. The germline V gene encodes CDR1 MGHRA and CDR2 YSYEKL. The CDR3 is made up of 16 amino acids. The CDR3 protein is CASSHHGTVRGDEQYF. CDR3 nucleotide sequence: TGCGCCAGCAGCCACCATGGGACAGTTCGGGGAGACGAGCAGTACTTC.

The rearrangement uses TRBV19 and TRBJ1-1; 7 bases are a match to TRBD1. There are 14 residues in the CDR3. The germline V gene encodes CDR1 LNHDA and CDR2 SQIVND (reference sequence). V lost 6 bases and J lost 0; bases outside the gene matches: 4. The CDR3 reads CASSPGTVNTEAFF. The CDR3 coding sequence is TGTGCCAGTAGCCCCGGGACAGTGAACACTGAAGCTTTCTTT.

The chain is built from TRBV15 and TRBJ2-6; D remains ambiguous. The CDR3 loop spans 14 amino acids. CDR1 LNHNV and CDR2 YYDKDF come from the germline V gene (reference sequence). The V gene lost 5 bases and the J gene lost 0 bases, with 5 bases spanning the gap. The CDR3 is CATSQSSGANVLTF. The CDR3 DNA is TGTGCCACCAGCCAGAGCTCTGGGGCCAACGTCCTGACTTTC.

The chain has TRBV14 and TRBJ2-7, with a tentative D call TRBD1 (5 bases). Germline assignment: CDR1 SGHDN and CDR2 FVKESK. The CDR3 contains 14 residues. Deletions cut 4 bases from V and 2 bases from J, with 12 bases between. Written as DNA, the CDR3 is TGTGCCAGCAGCCTTCAGGGAATCCCCTACGAGCAGTACTTC. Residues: CASSLQGIPYEQYF.

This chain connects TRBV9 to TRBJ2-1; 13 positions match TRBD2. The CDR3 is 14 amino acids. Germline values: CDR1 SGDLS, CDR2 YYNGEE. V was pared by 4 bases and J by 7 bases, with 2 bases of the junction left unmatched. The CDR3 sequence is CASSRTSGSNEQFF. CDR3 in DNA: TGTGCCAGCAGCCGGACTAGCGGGAGTAATGAGCAGTTCTTC.

DNA for the CDR3: TGTGCCAGCAGTCCCCGACTAGCGGGAGATTTCGAGCAGTACTTC. Translated, it gives CASSPRLAGDFEQYF. This chain joins TRBV11-2 and TRBJ2-7; 12 nucleotides align to TRBD2. The CDR3 totals 15 residues. Trimming removed 6 bases from V and 6 bases from J; junction bases left unmatched: 9. Germline V gene lookup returns CDR1 SGHAT and CDR2 FQNNGV. Based on the CDR3 plus reference TRBV11-2 and TRBJ2-7, the full variable domain is EAGVAQSPRYKIIEKRQSVAFWCNPISGHATLYWYQQILGQGPKLLIQFQNNGVVDDSQLPKDRFSAERLKGVDSTLKIQPAKLEDSAVYLCASSPRLAGDFEQYFGPGTRLTVT.

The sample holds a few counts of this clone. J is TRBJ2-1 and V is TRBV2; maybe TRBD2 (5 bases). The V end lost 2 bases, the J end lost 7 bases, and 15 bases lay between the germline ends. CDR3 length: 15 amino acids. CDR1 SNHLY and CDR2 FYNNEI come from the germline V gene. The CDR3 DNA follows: TGTGCCAGCAGTGAAAACCCGGGATTCGGTAATGAGCAGTTCTTC. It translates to CASSENPGFGNEQFF.

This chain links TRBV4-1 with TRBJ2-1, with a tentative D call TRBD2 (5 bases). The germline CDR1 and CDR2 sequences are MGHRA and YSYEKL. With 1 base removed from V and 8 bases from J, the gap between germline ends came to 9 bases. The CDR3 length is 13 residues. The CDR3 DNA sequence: TGCGCCAGCAGCCAAGTAGGAGCGGATGAGCAGTTCTTC. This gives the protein CASSQVGADEQFF.

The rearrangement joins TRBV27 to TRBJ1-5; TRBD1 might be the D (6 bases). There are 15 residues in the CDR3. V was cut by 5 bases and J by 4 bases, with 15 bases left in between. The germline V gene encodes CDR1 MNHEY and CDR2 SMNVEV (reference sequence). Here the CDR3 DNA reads TGTGCCAGCAGTCCTCGGCAGGGGCGGAATCAGCCCCAGCATTTT. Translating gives CASSPRQGRNQPQHF.

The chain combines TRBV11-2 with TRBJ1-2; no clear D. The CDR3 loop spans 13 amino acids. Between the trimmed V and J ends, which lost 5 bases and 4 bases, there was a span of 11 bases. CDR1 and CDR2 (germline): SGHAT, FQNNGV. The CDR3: CASSPSGAYGYTF. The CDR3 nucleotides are TGTGCCAGCAGCCCATCGGGAGCCTATGGCTACACCTTC.

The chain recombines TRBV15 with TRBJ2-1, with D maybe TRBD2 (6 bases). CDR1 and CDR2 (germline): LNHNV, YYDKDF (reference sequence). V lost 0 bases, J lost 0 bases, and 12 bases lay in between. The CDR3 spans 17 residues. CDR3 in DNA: TGTGCCACCAGCAGAGAAGCTCTCGGGAGCTCCTACAATGAGCAGTTCTTC. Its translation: CATSREALGSSYNEQFF.

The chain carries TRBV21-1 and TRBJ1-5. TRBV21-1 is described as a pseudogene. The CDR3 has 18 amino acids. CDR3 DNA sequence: TGTGCCAGCAGCAAAAGGGCCCGGGTGTGGCCAGCCTTGTGGCCCCAGCATTTT. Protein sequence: CASSKRARVWPALWPQHF.

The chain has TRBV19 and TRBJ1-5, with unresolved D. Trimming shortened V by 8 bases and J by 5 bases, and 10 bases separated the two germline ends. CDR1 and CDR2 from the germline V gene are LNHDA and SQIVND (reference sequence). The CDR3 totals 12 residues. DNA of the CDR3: TGTGCCAGTTCCGTGGGTTATCAGCCCCAGCATTTT. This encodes CASSVGYQPQHF.

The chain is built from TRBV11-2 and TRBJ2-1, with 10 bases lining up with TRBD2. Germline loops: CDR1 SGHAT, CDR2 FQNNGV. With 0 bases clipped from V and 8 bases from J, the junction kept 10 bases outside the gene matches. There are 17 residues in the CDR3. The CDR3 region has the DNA TGTGCCAGCAGCTTAGAGGCTAGCGGGAGTTGGCTAGATGAGCAGTTCTTC. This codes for CASSLEASGSWLDEQFF.

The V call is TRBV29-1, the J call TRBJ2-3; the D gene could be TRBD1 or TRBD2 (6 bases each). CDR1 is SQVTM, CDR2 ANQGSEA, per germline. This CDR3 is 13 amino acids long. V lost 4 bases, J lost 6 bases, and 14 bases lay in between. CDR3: CSVGGGTYDTQYF. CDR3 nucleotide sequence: TGCAGCGTTGGAGGGGGGACTTACGATACGCAGTATTTT.

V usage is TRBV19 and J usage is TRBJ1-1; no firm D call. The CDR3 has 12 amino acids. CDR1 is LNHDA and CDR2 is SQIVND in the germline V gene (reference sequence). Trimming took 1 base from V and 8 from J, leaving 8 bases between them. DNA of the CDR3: TGTGCCAGTAGTATAGGGGTCACAGAAGCTTTCTTT. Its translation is CASSIGVTEAFF.